Shown below are 16 T cell receptor beta chains from a single sample sequenced in a study of CD8 T cells in Susac syndrome. The RNA input was about 0.5 to 1 ug, and it was reverse transcribed with random hexamers. TCRdb fed the immunoSEQ multiplex PCR reads into MiXCR, producing one record per CDR3 protein. The repertoire has some 150,000 distinct CDR3 sequences, roughly 94% of them found once; the top ten carry over 0.07%. Material: CD4+ T cells from PBMCs. These TCRs come from a human donor in good health.

The V call is TRBV20-1, the J call TRBJ2-7; the match to TRBD2 covers 7 bases. V dropped 0 bases and J dropped 2; count of bases not matched to a gene: 4. Germline assignment: CDR1 DFQATT and CDR2 SNEGSKA (reference sequence). This CDR3 is built from 14 residues. CDR3 residues: CSARDGLAAYEQYF. CDR3 coding DNA: TGCAGTGCTAGAGATGGGCTAGCGGCCTACGAGCAGTACTTC.

Note on this clonotype: The germline gene is not matched at one end of the junction; a read error may be the cause. The chain recombines TRBV7-7 with TRBJ2-7, with 11 positions matching TRBD1. The CDR3 consists of 14 residues. CDR1 SSHAT and CDR2 FNYEAQ come from the germline V gene (reference sequence). The CDR3 DNA sequence: TGTGCTAGCAGCCGGGGACAGGGGGCCTACGAGCAGTACTTC. This encodes CASSRGQGAYEQYF.

The CDR3: CASSRRGGVYNEQFF. The CDR3 DNA follows: TGTGCCAGCAGCCGGAGGGGGGGGGTTTACAATGAGCAGTTCTTC. The V call is TRBV7-9, the J call TRBJ2-1; TRBD2 might be the D (7 bases). The CDR3 loop spans 15 amino acids. Trimming left V 5 bases short and J 4 bases short, with 15 bases between. CDR1 is SEHNR, CDR2 FQNEAQ, per germline (reference sequence).

This chain links TRBV7-3 with TRBJ2-1; TRBD2 agrees at 8 bases. The J segment lost 7 bases and the V segment lost 5 bases, leaving 13 bases of the junction unmatched. The germline CDR1 and CDR2 sequences are SGHTA and FQGTGA. This CDR3 contains 16 residues. The CDR3 spells CASSQGASGSRNEQFF. For the CDR3, the DNA is TGTGCCAGCAGCCAAGGCGCCAGCGGGAGTCGGAATGAGCAGTTCTTC.

In nucleotides, the CDR3 is TGCAGTGCTCCGCAGCCGGGGGCGGCACCCCAAGAGACCCAGTACTTC. This sequence encodes CSAPQPGAAPQETQYF. The V call is TRBV20-1, the J call TRBJ2-5; either TRBD1 or TRBD2 may supply D (6 bases each). Germline CDR1 DFQATT, CDR2 SNEGSKA (reference sequence). CDR3 size: 16 residues. V lost 5 bases and J lost 1, with 20 bases in between.

J is TRBJ2-3 and V is TRBV30; TRBD1 agrees at 7 bases. The V gene end was trimmed by 6 bases and the J gene end by 0 bases; junction bases not matched to a gene: 6. Germline CDR1 reads GTSNPN; CDR2 reads SVGIG (reference sequence). CDR3 length: 14 residues. CDR3 coding DNA: TGTGCCTGCCGACAGGGACCTAGCACAGATACGCAGTATTTT. Protein sequence: CACRQGPSTDTQYF.

The rearrangement links TRBV24-1 to TRBJ2-3; TRBD2 might be the D (6 bases). CDR1 is KGHDR, CDR2 SFDVKD, per germline. The CDR3 loop spans 14 amino acids. The CDR3 loop is CAAGGAGSTDTQYF. The CDR3 bases are TGTGCTGCCGGTGGGGCGGGATCCACAGATACGCAGTATTTT.

The rearrangement joins TRBV7-3 to TRBJ2-1; 10 nucleotides line up with TRBD1. The germline gives CDR1 SGHTA, CDR2 FQGTGA. This CDR3 region has 16 residues. With 5 bases clipped from V and 7 bases from J, the junction kept 11 bases outside the gene matches. Here the CDR3 reads CASSPHEDRGLNEQFF. The CDR3 DNA follows: TGTGCCAGCAGCCCCCATGAGGACAGGGGGTTGAATGAGCAGTTCTTC.

V is TRBV7-2 and J is TRBJ1-5; 11 bases line up with TRBD1. Germline V gives CDR1 SGHTA, CDR2 FQGNSA. This CDR3 region has 16 residues. V was pared by 5 bases and J by 6 bases, with 9 bases of the junction left unmatched. The CDR3 sequence is CASSRWDRGKGQPQHF. CDR3 nucleotide sequence: TGTGCCAGCAGCCGATGGGACAGGGGGAAGGGTCAGCCCCAGCATTTT. Filled out from reference TRBV7-2 and TRBJ1-5, the complete variable domain reads GAGVSQSPSNKVTEKGKDVELRCDPISGHTALYWYRQSLGQGLEFLIYFQGNSAPDKSGLPSDRFSAERTGGSVSTLTIQRTQQEDSAVYLCASSRWDRGKGQPQHFGDGTRLSIL.

This clonotype was seen just once. V gene TRBV10-3 combines with J gene TRBJ2-2; the match to TRBD2 covers 7 bases. With V trimmed by 4 bases and J by 4 bases, 3 bases remained unmatched. This CDR3 has 14 amino acids. CDR1 is ENHRY and CDR2 is SYGVKD in the germline V gene. CDR3 in DNA: TGTGCCATCAGTGTCAGGGAGGGCACCGGGGAGCTGTTTTTT. This codes for CAISVREGTGELFF.

The CDR3 coding sequence is TGCAGCGTTGAAGAAACAGGGAGCCCCGGGGAGCTGTTTTTT. This codes for CSVEETGSPGELFF. This chain joins TRBV29-1 and TRBJ2-2; D is possibly TRBD1 (6 bases). The CDR3 loop spans 14 amino acids. Germline CDR1 reads SQVTM; CDR2 reads ANQGSEA. Trimming removed 0 bases at V and 6 bases at J, with 11 bases between.

The gene calls are TRBV5-1 and TRBJ1-3; no clear D gene. The germline V gene encodes CDR1 SGHRS and CDR2 YFSETQ. Between the trimmed V and J ends, which lost 1 base and 0 bases, there was a span of 14 bases. The CDR3 is 17 residues long. The CDR3 DNA reads TGCGCCAGCAGCTTGAATCACCCGGGGAGCTCTGGAAACACCATATATTTT. Amino acids: CASSLNHPGSSGNTIYF.

The rearrangement links TRBV10-3 to TRBJ2-7; the D is unclear. V was pared by 3 bases and J by 5 bases, with 5 bases between. Germline CDR1 reads ENHRY; CDR2 reads SYGVKD. The CDR3 runs 11 residues. CDR3 sequence: CAISERDEQYF. For the CDR3, the DNA is TGTGCCATCAGTGAACGGGACGAGCAGTACTTC.

The CDR3 DNA reads TGCAGCGGCAGCGGGGATAGCACAGATACGCAGTATTTT. Translating gives CSGSGDSTDTQYF. The genes are TRBV29-1 and TRBJ2-3, with 7 bases identical to TRBD2. This CDR3 is 13 amino acids long. J lost 0 bases, V lost 7 bases, and 4 bases had no gene match. Germline V gene data show CDR1 as SQVTM and CDR2 as ANQGSEA.

The chain joins TRBV18 to TRBJ1-4; D perhaps matches TRBD1 (5 bases). The CDR3 loop spans 15 amino acids. CDR1 is KGHSH, CDR2 LQKENI, per germline. Trimming took off 0 bases at V and 8 bases at J, with 13 bases between the two ends. The CDR3 is CASSPPAGFGEKLFF. CDR3 coding DNA: TGTGCCAGCTCACCACCGGCAGGGTTCGGGGAAAAACTGTTTTTT.

The chain employs TRBV19 and TRBJ1-2, with 7 bases matching TRBD1. This CDR3 is 13 amino acids long. The germline CDR1 and CDR2 sequences are LNHDA and SQIVND (reference sequence). V lost 7 bases, J lost 6 bases, and 8 bases stayed unmatched. CDR3 sequence (DNA): TGTGCCAGTAAACCCACAACAGGGGATGGCTACACCTTC. Protein product: CASKPTTGDGYTF.